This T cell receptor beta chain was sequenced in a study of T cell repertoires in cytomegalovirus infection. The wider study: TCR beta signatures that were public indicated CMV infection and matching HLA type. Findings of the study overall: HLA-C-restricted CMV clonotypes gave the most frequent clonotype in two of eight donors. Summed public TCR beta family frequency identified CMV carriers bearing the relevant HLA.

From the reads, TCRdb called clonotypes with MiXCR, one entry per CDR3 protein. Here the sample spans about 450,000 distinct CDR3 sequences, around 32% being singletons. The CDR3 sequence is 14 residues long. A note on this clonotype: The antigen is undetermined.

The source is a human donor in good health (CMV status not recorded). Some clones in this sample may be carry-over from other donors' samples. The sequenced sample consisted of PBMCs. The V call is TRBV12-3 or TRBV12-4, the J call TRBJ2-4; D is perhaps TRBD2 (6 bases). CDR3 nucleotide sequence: TGTGTGAGCGTGAAAGGAGGGCCCCAAAACATTCAGTACTTC. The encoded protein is CVSVKGGPQNIQYF.